These 4 T cell receptor beta chains originate from one sample sequenced in a study of healthy donors' naive CD4 and CD8 T cells. A linear amplification protocol produced the TCR libraries from approximately 460 ng of total RNA. TCRdb reprocessed the reads with MiXCR, giving one entry per CDR3 protein. The sample lists 200,000 or so distinct CDR3 sequences; around three quarters were seen once. Sequenced: naive CD4+ and CD8+ T cells sorted from blood, pooled from several donors. The receptors were gathered from a pool of human donors in good health; the sample pools cells from several healthy donors.

This chain uses TRBV19 with TRBJ1-1; D not resolved. The CDR3 runs 11 residues. V lost 7 bases and J lost 5, with 8 bases in between. Looked up from germline, CDR1 is LNHDA and CDR2 is SQIVND (reference sequence). This CDR3 reads CASIRKTEAFF. CDR3 DNA: TGTGCCAGTATTAGAAAAACTGAAGCTTTCTTT.

This clonotype was recorded only once. V and J are TRBV5-1 and TRBJ2-7, with TRBD1 as a possible D gene (6 bases). The CDR3 spans 15 residues. In germline, CDR1 is SGHRS, CDR2 YFSETQ. Trimming cost V 4 bases and J 1 base, with 15 bases left between them. CDR3 coding DNA: TGCGCCAGCAGCACGGCCGGGACATATTCCTACGAGCAGTACTTC. This sequence encodes CASSTAGTYSYEQYF.

CDR3 in amino acids: CSVEEGETQYF. CDR3 DNA sequence: TGCAGCGTTGAAGAGGGTGAGACCCAGTACTTC. The chain has TRBV29-1 and TRBJ2-5, with no clear D. V shed 0 bases and J shed 5 bases, with 4 bases lying between them. In germline, CDR1 is SQVTM, CDR2 ANQGSEA. CDR3 length equals 11 residues.

This clonotype has only one observation. This chain links TRBV24-1 with TRBJ2-7; possibly TRBD2 for D (6 bases). The V end was cut by 0 bases, the J end by 1 base, with 9 bases between. This CDR3 is 15 amino acids long. Looked up from germline, CDR1 is KGHDR and CDR2 is SFDVKD. CDR3 in amino acids: CATSDLVGGSYEQYF. DNA of the CDR3: TGTGCCACCAGTGATTTGGTCGGGGGTTCCTACGAGCAGTACTTC.